These 29 T cell receptor beta chains share one sample of origin, sequenced in a study of T-cell memory formation after mild COVID-19. TCRdb itself ran the 5' RACE reads through MiXCR, one entry per CDR3 protein. The repertoire consists of 65,000 to 95,000 distinct CDR3 sequences, with over 10% occurring once and the leading ten covering 40% to 45%. Material for sequencing was PBMCs or a T cell subset sorted from them (not recorded which). Source of these receptors: a man aged 18-30 years who had mild COVID-19 (a few samples of this study predate the infection). Cell type and time point are not known.

V and J are TRBV5-5 and TRBJ2-2, with 8 bases aligning to TRBD1. With V trimmed by 4 bases and J by 3 bases, 5 bases remained unmatched. Germline CDR1 is SGHKS and CDR2 is YYEKEE (reference sequence). The CDR3 length is 15 residues. This chain's CDR3 is CASSNRGADTGELFF. The DNA of the CDR3 is TGTGCCAGCAGCAACAGGGGGGCGGACACCGGGGAGCTGTTTTTT.

This clonotype has a handful of counts. This chain joins TRBV5-4 and TRBJ2-3; D unclear. Trimming left V 0 bases short and J 2 bases short, with 16 bases between. The CDR3 spans 17 residues. Germline V gene lookup returns CDR1 SGHNT and CDR2 YYREEE (reference sequence). The CDR3 region has the DNA TGTGCCAGCAGCTTGGTCTCCGGGCCCCAAGCCACAGATACGCAGTATTTT. Protein sequence: CASSLVSGPQATDTQYF.

This clonotype appeared many times. The V and J genes are TRBV4-1 and TRBJ2-7, with 11 bases aligning to TRBD2. This CDR3 is 15 amino acids long. CDR1 is MGHRA and CDR2 is YSYEKL in the germline V gene. V shed 4 bases, J shed 6 bases, and the junction held 8 bases outside the gene matches. CDR3: CASSPLAGGVVEQYF. Here the CDR3 DNA reads TGCGCCAGCAGCCCGCTAGCGGGGGGTGTCGTCGAGCAGTACTTC.

Only a few counts were recorded for this clonotype. The gene calls are TRBV5-1 and TRBJ2-5; no reliable D call. Germline CDR1 SGHRS, CDR2 YFSETQ. V was pared by 8 bases and J by 4 bases, with 3 bases between. This CDR3 contains 9 residues. The CDR3 reads CASVETQYF. DNA for the CDR3: TGCGCCAGTGTAGAGACCCAGTACTTC.

This clonotype was seen a handful of times. The genes are TRBV15 and TRBJ1-3; no clear D gene. This CDR3 has 15 amino acids. Germline V gene lookup returns CDR1 LNHNV and CDR2 YYDKDF (reference sequence). Trimming took 2 bases from V and 1 from J, leaving 9 bases between them. CDR3: CATSRRTRSGNTIYF. CDR3 DNA sequence: TGTGCCACCAGCAGAAGAACAAGGTCTGGAAACACCATATATTTT.

This chain joins TRBV14 and TRBJ2-1; D is unresolved. The V gene's germline CDR1 is SGHDN and CDR2 FVKESK. Trimming left V 1 base short and J 0 bases short, with 13 bases between. This CDR3 region has 17 residues. This CDR3 reads CASSQAPRASSYNEQFF. The CDR3 DNA follows: TGTGCCAGCAGCCAAGCCCCCCGGGCCAGCTCCTACAATGAGCAGTTCTTC.

The CDR3 loop is CASSLSWGADTQYF. CDR3 DNA: TGTGCCAGCAGTTTAAGCTGGGGGGCAGATACGCAGTATTTT. This chain links TRBV12-3 or TRBV12-4 with TRBJ2-3, with D possibly being TRBD2 (6 bases). The CDR3 loop spans 14 amino acids. V lost 2 bases to trimming and J lost 4 bases, with 10 bases between them.

This clonotype turned up a few times. J is TRBJ1-5 and V is TRBV7-9, with D perhaps matching TRBD1 (5 bases). The V gene's germline CDR1 is SEHNR and CDR2 FQNEAQ (reference sequence). With 3 bases removed from V and 7 bases from J, the gap between germline ends came to 13 bases. The CDR3 is 14 residues long. The CDR3 DNA follows: TGTGCCAGCAGCTTTGGGGGGTTGGGACAGCCCCAGCATTTT. Residues: CASSFGGLGQPQHF.

This clonotype was counted a few times. The chain has TRBV4-1 and TRBJ1-1; D call uncertain. The CDR3 covers 13 residues. Germline lookup yields CDR1 MGHRA and CDR2 YSYEKL. Trimming pared 1 base from V and 4 bases from J, leaving 7 bases between. CDR3 amino acids: CASSQGPATEAFF. CDR3 coding DNA: TGCGCCAGCAGCCAAGGTCCGGCCACTGAAGCTTTCTTT.

This clonotype occurred many times. This chain links TRBV7-6 with TRBJ2-1; tentative D call: TRBD2 (5 bases). The V gene's germline CDR1 is SGHVS and CDR2 FNYEAQ. V was pared by 5 bases and J by 8 bases, with 13 bases between. CDR3 length equals 13 residues. CDR3 coding DNA: TGTGCCAGCAGCCAGGACTTGTATCATGAGCAGTTCTTC. This codes for CASSQDLYHEQFF.

This clonotype was recorded a few times. This chain connects TRBV29-1 to TRBJ2-1; no definite D call. Germline V gene data show CDR1 as SQVTM and CDR2 as ANQGSEA. V lost 1 base and J lost 8, with 6 bases in between. The CDR3 covers 11 residues. CDR3 region: CSVEAWDEQFF. In DNA form, the CDR3 reads TGCAGCGTTGAAGCCTGGGATGAGCAGTTCTTC.

This sequence joins TRBV5-1 and TRBJ2-2, with 8 bases matching TRBD1. With 4 bases clipped from V and 2 bases from J, the junction kept 10 bases outside the gene matches. Germline values: CDR1 SGHRS, CDR2 YFSETQ. This CDR3 is 17 amino acids long. CDR3 loop: CASSLVWGQVNTGELFF. In DNA form, the CDR3 reads TGCGCCAGCAGCCTGGTATGGGGACAGGTTAACACCGGGGAGCTGTTTTTT.

This clonotype showed up just a few times. The J gene is TRBJ2-1, the V gene TRBV9; possibly TRBD2 for D (7 bases). This CDR3 is 15 amino acids long. The germline gives CDR1 SGDLS, CDR2 YYNGEE. V dropped 5 bases and J dropped 3 bases, with 15 bases sitting between them. In DNA form, the CDR3 reads TGTGCCAGCAGTACTCACGGGGGGCTCTACAATGAGCAGTTCTTC. As protein: CASSTHGGLYNEQFF.

The V call is TRBV27, the J call TRBJ2-1; TRBD1 might be the D (5 bases). Per germline, CDR1 MNHEY and CDR2 SMNVEV (reference sequence). This CDR3 region has 14 residues. The ends were cut back, 6 bases at V and 2 bases at J, with 11 bases in the middle. The chain's CDR3 is CASSTAGPYNEQFF. The DNA of the CDR3 is TGTGCCAGCAGCACGGCAGGGCCCTACAATGAGCAGTTCTTC.

This clonotype showed up just a few times. The chain combines TRBV9 with TRBJ2-7; D might be TRBD2 (6 bases). The CDR3 sequence is 14 residues long. Looked up from germline, CDR1 is SGDLS and CDR2 is YYNGEE. Trimming pared 0 bases from V and 3 bases from J, leaving 10 bases between. CDR3 residues: CASSVGAGNYEQYF. In DNA, the CDR3 is TGTGCCAGCAGCGTAGGGGCGGGGAACTACGAGCAGTACTTC. Full variable domain (missing parts from reference TRBV9 and TRBJ2-7): DSGVTQTPKHLITATGQRVTLRCSPRSGDLSVYWYQQSLDQGLQFLIQYYNGEERAKGNILERFSAQQFPDLHSELNLSSLELGDSALYFCASSVGAGNYEQYFGPGTRLTVT.

V gene TRBV6-2 or TRBV6-3 combines with J gene TRBJ2-1, with D maybe TRBD2 (5 bases). CDR3 length: 16 residues. Germline-derived CDR1 and CDR2 are MNHEY and SVGEGT. Trimming shortened V by 6 bases and J by 1 base, and 16 bases separated the two germline ends. The DNA for the CDR3 is TGTGCCAGCAGCCCCCAGGACGGGAATTCCTACAATGAGCAGTTCTTC. Its translation is CASSPQDGNSYNEQFF.

The chain uses TRBV13 and TRBJ1-3; 9 nucleotides align to TRBD1. This CDR3 region has 16 residues. CDR1 and CDR2 (germline): PRHDT, FYEKMQ (reference sequence). The junction had 5 bases not matched to a gene; V was cut back by 5 bases and J by 0 bases. The CDR3 sequence is CASSPGTGSSGNTIYF. CDR3 DNA sequence: TGTGCCAGCAGCCCGGGGACAGGGAGCTCTGGAAACACCATATATTTT.

The chain is built from TRBV7-9 and TRBJ1-4, with a possible D match to TRBD1 (5 bases). The V and J ends lost 5 bases and 8 bases respectively, with 15 bases between them. The CDR3 is made up of 14 amino acids. Germline CDR1 is SEHNR and CDR2 is FQNEAQ (reference sequence). DNA of the CDR3: TGTGCCAGCAGCCCCAGGGCGGTTAAAGAAAAACTGTTTTTT. It codes for CASSPRAVKEKLFF.

The chain links TRBV4-1 to TRBJ1-6; a possible D gene is TRBD1 (5 bases). Germline values: CDR1 MGHRA, CDR2 YSYEKL. This CDR3 region has 17 residues. V was pared by 1 base and J by 4 bases, with 14 bases between. The CDR3 reads CASSQAPQGPYNSPLHF. The CDR3 nucleotides read TGCGCCAGCAGCCAAGCCCCTCAGGGTCCATATAATTCACCCCTCCACTTT.

This clonotype came up a few times. The CDR3 protein is CASSLIPPSDRGVNTEAFF. In DNA, the CDR3 is TGTGCCAGCAGCTTAATCCCCCCCTCCGACAGGGGGGTGAACACTGAAGCTTTCTTT. This rearrangement joins TRBV7-6 to TRBJ1-1, with TRBD1 identical over 9 bases. Per the germline V gene, CDR1 is SGHVS and CDR2 is FNYEAQ. J lost 0 bases, V lost 2 bases, and 13 bases had no gene match. CDR3 length: 19 residues.

Only a few counts were recorded for this clonotype. The gene calls are TRBV10-3 and TRBJ1-1, with D perhaps TRBD1 (5 bases). Per germline, CDR1 ENHRY and CDR2 SYGVKD. CDR3 length equals 12 residues. The germline V and J ends were trimmed by 10 bases and 0 bases, with 9 bases remaining between them. The CDR3 coding sequence is TGTGCCACCAGACAGATGAACACTGAAGCTTTCTTT. This gives the protein CATRQMNTEAFF.

J is TRBJ1-1 and V is TRBV7-9; 7 bases match TRBD1. Germline V gene data show CDR1 as SEHNR and CDR2 as FQNEAQ (reference sequence). This CDR3 is 14 amino acids long. V lost 5 bases to trimming and J lost 5 bases; unmatched junction nucleotides: 8. CDR3 nucleotide sequence: TGTGCCAGCAGCCCTCGACAGGGAGGGACTGAAGCTTTCTTT. It specifies CASSPRQGGTEAFF. The full variable domain, rest sourced from reference TRBV7-9 and TRBJ1-1, is DTGVSQNPRHKITKRGQNVTFRCDPISEHNRLYWYRQTLGQGPEFLTYFQNEAQLEKSRLLSDRFSAERPKGSFSTLEIQRTEQGDSAMYLCASSPRQGGTEAFFGQGTRLTVV.

The DNA of the CDR3 is TGTGCCAGCAGCTTAGAAGAGCTGACGCGCTACACCTTC. This encodes CASSLEELTRYTF. The V call is TRBV7-6, the J call TRBJ1-2; D is unclear. CDR3 size: 13 residues. V shed 1 base and J shed 9 bases, with 12 bases lying between them. Germline V gene sequence: CDR1 SGHVS, CDR2 FNYEAQ.

A few counts support this clonotype. CDR3 bases: TGTGCCAGCACCGCCGGGACAGGGGCTGGAAACACCATATATTTT. This gives the protein CASTAGTGAGNTIYF. This sequence joins TRBV2 and TRBJ1-3, with TRBD1 identical over 10 bases. Trimming removed 7 bases from V and 2 bases from J; junction bases left unmatched: 5. Germline V lookup: CDR1 SNHLY, CDR2 FYNNEI. CDR3 length: 15 residues.

At least ten counts were recorded for this clonotype. The chain uses TRBV12-3 or TRBV12-4 and TRBJ2-7; 7 bases line up with TRBD1. Trimming cost V 3 bases and J 4 bases; bases outside gene matches: 3. The CDR3 loop spans 13 amino acids. The CDR3 reads CASSLGTVYEQYF. Written as DNA, the CDR3 is TGTGCCAGCAGTTTGGGGACAGTTTACGAGCAGTACTTC.

This clonotype was seen a few times. This sequence joins TRBV6-6 and TRBJ1-5; 8 nucleotides match TRBD1. Germline CDR1 reads MNHNY; CDR2 reads SVGAGI (reference sequence). J was trimmed by 2 bases and V by 7 bases; bases with no gene match: 10. The CDR3 is 16 residues long. The CDR3 DNA follows: TGTGCCAGCAACCTAGCAGGGGGCGAACGCAATCAGCCCCAGCATTTT. Encoded protein: CASNLAGGERNQPQHF.

This clonotype was detected only a few times. The chain links TRBV7-6 to TRBJ1-1; tentative D call: TRBD1 (5 bases). CDR1 and CDR2 from the germline V gene are SGHVS and FNYEAQ. Deletions cut 5 bases from V and 11 bases from J, with 18 bases between. This CDR3 comprises 13 residues. CDR3 bases: TGTGCCAGCAGCCGGGACGGGAGAACTGGCGCTTTCTTT. Encoded protein: CASSRDGRTGAFF. Full variable domain (missing parts from reference TRBV7-6 and TRBJ1-1): GAGVSQSPRYKVTKRGQDVALRCDPISGHVSLYWYRQALGQGPEFLTYFNYEAQQDKSGLPNDRFSAERPEGSISTLTIQRTEQRDSAMYRCASSRDGRTGAFFGQGTRLTVV.

V usage is TRBV7-6 and J usage is TRBJ2-5, with D possibly being TRBD2 (5 bases). The CDR3 loop spans 14 amino acids. The germline V gene has CDR1 SGHVS and CDR2 FNYEAQ. Trimming took off 0 bases at V and 5 bases at J, with 10 bases between the two ends. The CDR3 nucleotides are TGTGCCAGCAGCTTAGCGCGGTGGGAGGAGACCCAGTACTTC. This translates into CASSLARWEETQYF.

In this sample, this clonotype turned up many times. The rearrangement links TRBV12-3 or TRBV12-4 to TRBJ2-1; D is ambiguous. V was pared by 5 bases and J by 7 bases, with 3 bases between. The CDR3 loop spans 10 amino acids. CDR3 nucleotide sequence: TGTGCCAGCAGTCCGAATGAGCAGTTCTTC. It yields the protein CASSPNEQFF.